Included here is one T cell receptor beta chain sequence, with context. The CDR3 is made up of 14 amino acids. Trimming cost V 0 bases and J 8 bases, with 10 bases left between them. Looked up from germline, CDR1 is SGHDN and CDR2 is FVKESK. The entry originates in a study of blood T cell repertoires in COVID-19. Across the study: The study drew acute and convalescent COVID-19 samples from the United States, Italy and Spain.

Here immunoSEQ multiplex PCR was the method, and the copy in TCRdb shows in-frame clones only, minus some. Here the sample spans under 250,000 clones, about 90% being singletons. The gene calls are TRBV14 and TRBJ1-4; a weak D match, TRBD1 (6 bases). Sequenced material: peripheral blood. The sequence came from a man aged 55 to 70 with acute or convalescent COVID-19. The CDR3 sequence is CASSQEVGTEKLFF. The CDR3 nucleotides are TGTGCCAGCAGCCAAGAAGTTGGGACAGAAAAACTGTTTTTT.